The 4 T cell receptor beta chains listed next were all sequenced from one sample in a study of CXCR3-negative and CXCR3-positive naive CD8 T cells. Study-wide findings and caveats: In CXCR3-positive naive cells, the TRB CDR3s were more hydrophobic than in CXCR3-negative naive cells.

It was by 5' RACE with UMI labels that the TRB cDNA libraries were prepared. TCRdb re-called the 5' RACE reads, yielding one record per CDR3 amino acid sequence without DNA. The clone table shows about 98,000 distinct CDR3 sequences, with the ten largest holding around 1%. These receptors are not linked to any known antigen. What was sequenced was naive CXCR3+ CD8+ T cells from blood. Subset reported: CD45RO-CCR7+CD27+CD95- naive CD8+ T cells expressing CXCR3 (TNR3+). Receptors originate from a human donor in good health. Some clones in this sample may be carry-over from other donors' samples.

The chain combines TRBV2 with TRBJ2-3; TCRdb's D call, TRBD2, is unchecked because there is no DNA. The V gene's germline CDR1 is SNHLY and CDR2 FYNNEI. The CDR3 totals 15 residues. The CDR3 region is CASSEAASGADTQYF.

This rearrangement joins TRBV10-3 to TRBJ1-2. This CDR3 has 15 amino acids. The germline CDR1 and CDR2 sequences are ENHRY and SYGVKD. The CDR3 reads CAISESEVGFNGYTF.

The V gene is TRBV6-5, the J gene TRBJ2-3. Per the germline V gene, CDR1 is MNHEY and CDR2 is SVGAGI. The CDR3 is 13 amino acids. The CDR3 is CASSYRSLDTQYF.

The chain is built from TRBV7-3 and TRBJ2-5; the D call from TCRdb, TRBD2, cannot be confirmed without DNA. There are 16 residues in the CDR3. Germline V CDR1 and CDR2: SGHTA, FQGTGA. The CDR3 reads CASSLLAGGQEETQYF.